Each of the 6 T cell receptor beta chains below was sequenced from the same sample in a study of blood T cell repertoires in COVID-19. Some clones are missing from TCRdb's copy, which holds only in-frame ones; the method was immunoSEQ multiplex PCR. The profile shows approximately 300,000 clones, about 92% of them singletons. The sequenced sample was PBMCs or T cells enriched from blood (not recorded which). These receptors came from a woman under 40 who had recovered from COVID-19.

J is TRBJ1-1 and V is TRBV28; D is unresolved. Germline lookup yields CDR1 MDHEN and CDR2 SYDVKM. The CDR3 extends over 14 amino acids. V lost 5 bases and J lost 5, with 15 bases in between. CDR3 residues: CASSPNNLGTEAFF. CDR3 sequence (DNA): TGTGCCAGCAGTCCAAATAACCTCGGGACTGAAGCTTTCTTT. The whole variable domain, filled in from reference TRBV28 and TRBJ1-1, reads DVKVTQSSRYLVKRTGEKVFLECVQDMDHENMFWYRQDPGLGLRLIYFSYDVKMKEKGDIPEGYSVSREKKERFSLILESASTNQTSMYLCASSPNNLGTEAFFGQGTRLTVV.

The chain employs TRBV28 and TRBJ1-2; no firm D call. CDR3 length: 12 residues. The V gene lost 6 bases and the J gene lost 5 bases, with 10 bases spanning the gap. Looked up from germline, CDR1 is MDHEN and CDR2 is SYDVKM. The CDR3 DNA reads TGTGCCAGCAGGCTCACAGAATATGGCTACACCTTC. As protein: CASRLTEYGYTF.

The rearrangement joins TRBV27 to TRBJ2-7, with a tentative D call TRBD2 (6 bases). V was clipped by 5 bases and J by 2 bases, with 19 bases between them. The CDR3 is made up of 16 amino acids. Germline V gives CDR1 MNHEY, CDR2 SMNVEV (reference sequence). The CDR3 DNA reads as TGTGCCAGCAGTCATCTACCGGGACTTAGGACCTACGAGCAGTACTTC. Translating gives CASSHLPGLRTYEQYF.

This clone was detected once. The rearrangement uses TRBV7-9 and TRBJ1-4, with D tentatively TRBD1 (6 bases). Germline V CDR1 and CDR2: SEHNR, FQNEAQ (reference sequence). The CDR3 length is 15 residues. The V end lost 1 base, the J end lost 8 bases, and 14 bases lay between the germline ends. The CDR3 is CASSLESGQREKLFF. The CDR3 coding sequence is TGTGCCAGCAGCTTAGAATCGGGACAACGGGAAAAACTGTTTTTT.

The chain combines TRBV18 with TRBJ2-1, with D possibly matching TRBD1 (5 bases). V lost 4 bases, J lost 7 bases, and 14 bases lay in between. The V gene's germline CDR1 is KGHSH and CDR2 LQKENI. The CDR3 totals 14 residues. The chain's CDR3 is CASSRGSPINEQFF. CDR3 coding DNA: TGTGCCAGCTCACGGGGCAGCCCAATTAATGAGCAGTTCTTC.

The chain carries TRBV28 and TRBJ1-2; tentatively, D is TRBD1 (6 bases). The CDR3 is 13 amino acids. Per the germline V gene, CDR1 is MDHEN and CDR2 is SYDVKM. Trimming removed 3 bases at V and 7 bases at J, with 12 bases between. Here the CDR3 DNA reads TGTGCCAGCAGTTTGAGGGGGGGCGGTGGCTACACCTTC. Protein product: CASSLRGGGGYTF.